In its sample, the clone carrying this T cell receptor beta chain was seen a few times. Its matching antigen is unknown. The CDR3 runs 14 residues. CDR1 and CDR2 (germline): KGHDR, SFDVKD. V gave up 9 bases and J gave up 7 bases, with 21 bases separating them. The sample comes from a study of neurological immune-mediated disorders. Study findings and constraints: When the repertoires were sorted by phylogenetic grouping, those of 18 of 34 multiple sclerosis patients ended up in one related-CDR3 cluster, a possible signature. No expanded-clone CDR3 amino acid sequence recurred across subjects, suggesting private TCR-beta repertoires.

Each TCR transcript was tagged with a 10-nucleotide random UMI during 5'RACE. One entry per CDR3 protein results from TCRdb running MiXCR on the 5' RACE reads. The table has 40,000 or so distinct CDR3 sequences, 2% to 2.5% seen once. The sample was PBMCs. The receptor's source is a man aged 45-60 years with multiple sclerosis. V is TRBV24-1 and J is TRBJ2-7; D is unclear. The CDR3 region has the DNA TGTGCCACCCAAAGTTCGACAACTTGTGGGGAGCAGTACTTC. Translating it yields CATQSSTTCGEQYF.